This TCR beta chain is from a study of T cell responses to AZD1222 COVID-19 vaccine. Method: immunoSEQ multiplex PCR; TCRdb's copy keeps in-frame clones and lacks some. This table has 100,000 or so clones, more than 75% appearing once. CDR3 size: 14 residues. Trimming took 8 bases from V and 7 from J, leaving 21 bases between them. Germline CDR1 and CDR2: MGHDK and SYGVNS. Findings and limits, study-wide: A mostly white British donor set with more females was recruited, and clonal diversity was possibly underestimated. Reports say nearly half of spike-specific TCRs go after unmutated variant regions. Vaccine-associated CD4 TCRs spanned spike, dominant at 160-218 and 743-854.

Note on this clone: Its antigen is unidentified.

The specimen comprised peripheral blood, sampled on day 0 of AZD1222 vaccination. This TCR came from an adult in good health. The chain is built from TRBV25-1 and TRBJ2-7; possibly TRBD1 or TRBD2 for D (6 bases each). CDR3 coding DNA: TGTGCCAGCGGAGGGGGTTCCCTGAATGGGGAGCAGTACTTC. Protein sequence: CASGGGSLNGEQYF.